One and the same sample provided the 21 T cell receptor beta chains below, sequenced in a study of blood T cell repertoires in COVID-19 (dated by TCRdb to about 2020). The library was prepared using the immunoSEQ multiplex PCR assay. Imported from immuneACCESS, the table was reduced by TCRdb to in-frame sequences with V and J called. These copies leave out some clones; in studies compared against another copy, an unresolved V gene accounts for under half, and the cause of the remainder is not known. The sample profile shows fewer than 250,000 clones; less than 90% of them were found once. The ten largest clones add up to 1% to 1.4% of the sample. Sequencing was carried out using peripheral blood. Receptors were obtained from a man aged 25 to 40 with acute or convalescent COVID-19.

The CDR3 region has the DNA TGTGCCATCAGTGAGTCTCCCGGGACAAGGCGCTCTGGAAACACCATATATTTT. It codes for CAISESPGTRRSGNTIYF. The J gene is TRBJ1-3, the V gene TRBV10-3, with D tentatively TRBD1 (6 bases). Trimming stripped 0 bases from V and 0 bases from J, with 15 bases between. Germline values: CDR1 ENHRY, CDR2 SYGVKD. The CDR3 runs 18 residues.

This rearrangement joins TRBV6-6 to TRBJ1-4; no definite D call. The CDR3 consists of 14 residues. Germline CDR1 MNHNY, CDR2 SVGAGI (reference sequence). V shed 5 bases and J shed 6 bases, with 13 bases lying between them. CDR3 coding DNA: TGTGCCAGCAGTATTACATATAGCGATGAAAAACTGTTTTTT. It is translated as CASSITYSDEKLFF.

V and J are TRBV3-1 (or the pseudogene TRBV3-2) and TRBJ1-2; D remains ambiguous. This CDR3 spans 12 amino acids. Trimming shortened V by 1 base and J by 7 bases, and 7 bases separated the two germline ends. Germline CDR1 reads LGHDT; CDR2 reads YNNKEL (reference sequence). In DNA form, the CDR3 reads TGTGCCAGCAGCCAAGTCAGCGGTGGCTACACCTTC. It encodes CASSQVSGGYTF.

J is TRBJ2-7 and V is TRBV6-5; D is uncertain. This CDR3 contains 14 residues. V lost 6 bases and J 2 bases, leaving 14 bases between the germline ends. CDR1 and CDR2 (germline): MNHEY, SVGAGI. CDR3 sequence (DNA): TGTGCCAGCAGGAAAAACACCGTACCCTACGAGCAGTACTTC. Its translation: CASRKNTVPYEQYF.

This chain connects TRBV6-4 to TRBJ2-1, with a weak D call TRBD2 (6 bases). Germline V gene data show CDR1 as MRHNA and CDR2 as SNTAGT. Trimming cost V 4 bases and J 3 bases, with 7 bases left between them. CDR3 length equals 13 residues. CDR3 sequence (DNA): TGTGCCAGCAGTGCTAGCGTCTACAATGAGCAGTTCTTC. This gives the protein CASSASVYNEQFF.

V is TRBV7-3 and J is TRBJ2-5; 7 nucleotides line up with TRBD2. The CDR3 spans 14 residues. Losses at the gene ends were 4 bases for V and 5 bases for J; bases not matched to a gene: 7. Germline V gives CDR1 SGHTA, CDR2 FQGTGA. The CDR3 sequence is CASSSGLEWETQYF. The CDR3 DNA sequence: TGTGCCAGCAGCTCAGGACTAGAATGGGAGACCCAGTACTTC.

The rearrangement links TRBV18 to TRBJ2-5, with D possibly TRBD2 on 7 matching bases. Trimming took 3 bases from V and 4 from J, leaving 18 bases between them. Germline-derived CDR1 and CDR2 are KGHSH and LQKENI. The CDR3 has 16 residues. The CDR3 bases are TGTGCCAGCTCACCCTTTTCCGGGGGGCCAGGAGAGACCCAGTACTTC. Translation gives CASSPFSGGPGETQYF. The complete variable domain, with remaining parts taken from reference TRBV18 and TRBJ2-5, reads NAGVMQNPRHLVRRRGQEARLRCSPMKGHSHVYWYRQLPEEGLKFMVYLQKENIIDESGMPKERFSAEFPKEGPSILRIQQVVRGDSAAYFCASSPFSGGPGETQYFGPGTRLLVL.

This rearrangement joins TRBV5-6 to TRBJ1-2, with D hard to call. Trimming removed 3 bases at V and 2 bases at J, with 11 bases between. Germline V lookup: CDR1 SGHDT, CDR2 YYEEEE. CDR3 length: 14 residues. In DNA, the CDR3 is TGTGCCAGCAGCTCGTCCGTCTTGAACTATGGCTACACCTTC. It codes for CASSSSVLNYGYTF.

The chain links TRBV6-1 to TRBJ2-7, with D maybe TRBD1 (6 bases). Germline CDR1 reads MNHNS; CDR2 reads SASEGT. The CDR3 runs to 14 residues. V gave up 3 bases and J gave up 3 bases, with 12 bases separating them. The CDR3 reads CASSDGDKIYEQYF. The CDR3 region has the DNA TGTGCCAGCAGTGACGGGGACAAAATCTACGAGCAGTACTTC.

The chain is built from TRBV28 and TRBJ2-4; D is unresolved. The CDR3 totals 15 residues. The ends were cut back, 3 bases at V and 0 bases at J, with 9 bases in the middle. The germline gives CDR1 MDHEN, CDR2 SYDVKM. The CDR3 DNA reads TGTGCCAGCAGTTTCCCAGGTTTAGCCAAAAACATTCAGTACTTC. It codes for CASSFPGLAKNIQYF.

This clone was found once. The DNA for the CDR3 is TGTGCCAGCAGTTCCATAAGTGGGGCAGACTTCGATGGCTACACCTTC. It translates to CASSSISGADFDGYTF. The chain is built from TRBV6-5 and TRBJ1-2; D perhaps matches TRBD1 (5 bases). Germline CDR1 reads MNHEY; CDR2 reads SVGAGI. Trimming took off 4 bases at V and 6 bases at J, with 21 bases between the two ends. The length of the CDR3 is 16 residues.

The rearrangement joins TRBV12-5 to TRBJ2-3; the match to TRBD2 covers 8 bases. The ends lost 1 base at V and 1 base at J; junction bases unmatched: 4. The germline V gene has CDR1 LGHNT and CDR2 FRNRAP. This CDR3 region has 16 residues. The CDR3 protein is CASGLGLASRTDTQYF. The CDR3 coding sequence is TGTGCTAGTGGTTTGGGACTAGCGTCTCGCACAGATACGCAGTATTTT.

In the case of this clone: Within the sample, other DNA sequences also encode this same CDR3. The chain has TRBV2 and TRBJ1-5, with 9 bases identical to TRBD1. The junction had 2 bases not matched to a gene; V was cut back by 5 bases and J by 3 bases. This CDR3 is 14 amino acids long. CDR1 SNHLY and CDR2 FYNNEI come from the germline V gene. The CDR3 DNA sequence: TGTGCCAGCAGTCGACAGGGGGTCAATCAGCCCCAGCATTTT. Its translation is CASSRQGVNQPQHF.

This rearrangement joins TRBV4-2 to TRBJ1-5; D uncertain. V was cut by 0 bases and J by 7 bases, with 16 bases left in between. The CDR3 totals 16 residues. Per germline, CDR1 LGHNA and CDR2 YNFKEQ. The CDR3, as DNA: TGTGCCAGCAGCCAAGAGTTATTCAGTTCAATGCAGCCCCAGCATTTT. Its protein is CASSQELFSSMQPQHF.

V and J are TRBV27 and TRBJ2-7, with D possibly TRBD2 on 5 matching bases. The CDR3 runs to 13 residues. Germline V CDR1 and CDR2: MNHEY, SMNVEV (reference sequence). Deletions cut 5 bases from V and 2 bases from J, with 10 bases between. CDR3 sequence: CASSLSDPYEQYF. CDR3 nucleotide sequence: TGTGCCAGCAGTCTTAGCGATCCCTACGAGCAGTACTTC.

The V and J genes are TRBV28 and TRBJ2-6; a weak D match, TRBD1 (6 bases). This CDR3 region has 15 residues. Trimming cost V 1 base and J 2 bases, with 6 bases left between them. Germline-derived CDR1 and CDR2 are MDHEN and SYDVKM. CDR3 residues: CASSLSGAGANVLTF. As DNA, the CDR3 is TGTGCCAGCAGTTTATCAGGGGCTGGGGCCAACGTCCTGACTTTC.

V is TRBV7-3 and J is TRBJ2-3; the D is unclear. Germline-derived CDR1 and CDR2 are SGHTA and FQGTGA. This CDR3 has 14 residues. V lost 1 base to trimming and J lost 4 bases, with 9 bases between them. CDR3 amino acids: CASSLMSGPDTQYF. The CDR3 nucleotides are TGTGCCAGCAGCTTAATGTCGGGTCCAGATACGCAGTATTTT.

This clone was picked up a small number of times. The chain links TRBV28 to TRBJ1-2; no clear D gene. CDR1 is MDHEN, CDR2 SYDVKM, per germline. This CDR3 spans 11 amino acids. V was cut by 6 bases and J by 3 bases, with 5 bases left in between. CDR3 amino acids: CASSLYYGYTF. The CDR3 nucleotides read TGTGCCAGCAGCCTCTACTATGGCTACACCTTC.

This chain connects TRBV7-8 to TRBJ2-1, with 7 bases that match TRBD1. The CDR3 has 15 amino acids. The germline CDR1 and CDR2 sequences are SGHVS and FQNEAQ. The ends lost 6 bases at V and 0 bases at J; junction bases unmatched: 5. This chain's CDR3 is CASRSRDSSYNEQFF. CDR3 nucleotides: TGTGCCAGCAGGAGCAGGGACAGCTCCTACAATGAGCAGTTCTTC. Complete variable domain (other parts from reference TRBV7-8 and TRBJ2-1): GAGVSQSPRYKVAKRGQDVALRCDPISGHVSLFWYQQALGQGPEFLTYFQNEAQLDKSGLPSDRFFAERPEGSVSTLKIQRTQQEDSAVYLCASRSRDSSYNEQFFGPGTRLTVL.

This clone was observed once. V usage is TRBV30 and J usage is TRBJ1-3, with a weak D call TRBD1 (5 bases). Trimming left V 2 bases short and J 7 bases short, with 9 bases between. Germline V gives CDR1 GTSNPN, CDR2 SVGIG (reference sequence). The CDR3 length is 12 residues. The CDR3 DNA sequence: TGTGCCTGGAGTTTGGGGGGGAACACCATATATTTT. Protein: CAWSLGGNTIYF.

The genes are TRBV5-6 and TRBJ1-5, with D unresolved. Germline V gives CDR1 SGHDT, CDR2 YYEEEE. V lost 7 bases to trimming and J lost 0 bases, with 11 bases between them. The CDR3 sequence is 14 residues long. The CDR3 spells CASSGYSSNQPQHF. Written as DNA, the CDR3 is TGTGCCAGCTCCGGCTACAGTAGCAATCAGCCCCAGCATTTT.